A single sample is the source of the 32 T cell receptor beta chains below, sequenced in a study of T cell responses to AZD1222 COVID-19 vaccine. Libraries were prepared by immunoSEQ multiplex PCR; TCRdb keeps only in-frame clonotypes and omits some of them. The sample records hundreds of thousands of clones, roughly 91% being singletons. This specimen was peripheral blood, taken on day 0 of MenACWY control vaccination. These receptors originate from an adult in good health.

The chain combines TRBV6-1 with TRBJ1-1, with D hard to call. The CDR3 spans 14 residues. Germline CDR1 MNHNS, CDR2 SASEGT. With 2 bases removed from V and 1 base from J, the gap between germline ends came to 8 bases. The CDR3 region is CASSELFRNTEAFF. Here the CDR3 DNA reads TGTGCCAGCAGTGAATTATTCAGGAACACTGAAGCTTTCTTT.

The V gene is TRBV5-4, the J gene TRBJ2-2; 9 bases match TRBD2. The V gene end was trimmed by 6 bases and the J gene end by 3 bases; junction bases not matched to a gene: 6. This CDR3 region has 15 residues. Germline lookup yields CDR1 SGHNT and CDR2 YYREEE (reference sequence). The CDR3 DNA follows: TGTGCCAGCACCGCGGGGGGGTCCTACACCGGGGAGCTGTTTTTT. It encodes CASTAGGSYTGELFF. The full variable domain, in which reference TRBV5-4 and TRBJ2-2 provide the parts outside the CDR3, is ETGVTQSPTHLIKTRGQQVTLRCSSQSGHNTVSWYQQALGQGPQFIFQYYREEENGRGNFPPRFSGLQFPNYSSELNVNALELDDSALYLCASTAGGSYTGELFFGEGSRLTVL.

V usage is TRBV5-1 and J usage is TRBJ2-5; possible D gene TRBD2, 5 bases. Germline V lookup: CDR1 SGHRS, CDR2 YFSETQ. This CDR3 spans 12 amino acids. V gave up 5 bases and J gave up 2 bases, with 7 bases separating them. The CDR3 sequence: CASRRTQETQYF. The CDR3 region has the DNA TGCGCCAGCAGGCGGACTCAAGAGACCCAGTACTTC.

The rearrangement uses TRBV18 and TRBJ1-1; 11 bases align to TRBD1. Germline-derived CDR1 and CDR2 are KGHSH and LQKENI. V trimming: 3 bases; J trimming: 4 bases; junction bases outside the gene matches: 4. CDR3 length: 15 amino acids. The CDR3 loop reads CASSPGQGARTEAFF. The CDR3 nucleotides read TGTGCCAGCTCACCTGGACAGGGGGCGCGCACTGAAGCTTTCTTT.

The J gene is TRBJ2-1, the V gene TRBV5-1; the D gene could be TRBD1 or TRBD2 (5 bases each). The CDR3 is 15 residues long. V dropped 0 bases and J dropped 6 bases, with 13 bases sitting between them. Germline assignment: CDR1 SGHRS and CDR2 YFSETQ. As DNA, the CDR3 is TGCGCCAGCAGCTTGGGTCCCCGGGGCCTCAATGAGCAGTTCTTC. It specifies CASSLGPRGLNEQFF. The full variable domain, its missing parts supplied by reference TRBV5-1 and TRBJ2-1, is KAGVTQTPRYLIKTRGQQVTLSCSPISGHRSVSWYQQTPGQGLQFLFEYFSETQRNKGNFPGRFSGRQFSNSRSEMNVSTLELGDSALYLCASSLGPRGLNEQFFGPGTRLTVL.

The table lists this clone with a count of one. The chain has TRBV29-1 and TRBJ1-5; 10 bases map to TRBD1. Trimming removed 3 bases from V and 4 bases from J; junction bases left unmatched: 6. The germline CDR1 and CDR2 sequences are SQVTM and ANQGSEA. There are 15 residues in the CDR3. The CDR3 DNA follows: TGCAGCGTTGATTACCGGACAGGGGGTAATCAGCCCCAGCATTTT. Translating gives CSVDYRTGGNQPQHF.

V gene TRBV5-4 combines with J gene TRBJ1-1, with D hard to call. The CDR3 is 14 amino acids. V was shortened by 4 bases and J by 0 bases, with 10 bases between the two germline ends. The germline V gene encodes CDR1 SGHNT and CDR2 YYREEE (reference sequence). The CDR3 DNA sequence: TGTGCCAGCAGCCTTTGGGGAGTGAACACTGAAGCTTTCTTT. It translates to CASSLWGVNTEAFF.

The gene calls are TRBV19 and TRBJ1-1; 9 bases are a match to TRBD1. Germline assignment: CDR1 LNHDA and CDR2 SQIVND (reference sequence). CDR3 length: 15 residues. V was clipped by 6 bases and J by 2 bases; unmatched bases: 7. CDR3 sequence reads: CASRIQGAPNTEAFF. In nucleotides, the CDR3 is TGTGCCAGTAGAATACAGGGGGCGCCCAACACTGAAGCTTTCTTT.

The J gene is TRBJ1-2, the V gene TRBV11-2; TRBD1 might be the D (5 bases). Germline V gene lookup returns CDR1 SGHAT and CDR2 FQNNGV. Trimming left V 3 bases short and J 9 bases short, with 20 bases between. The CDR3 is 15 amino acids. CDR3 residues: CASSFSGREVRSYTF. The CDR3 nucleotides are TGTGCCAGCAGCTTCTCGGGGCGCGAAGTCCGCAGCTACACCTTC.

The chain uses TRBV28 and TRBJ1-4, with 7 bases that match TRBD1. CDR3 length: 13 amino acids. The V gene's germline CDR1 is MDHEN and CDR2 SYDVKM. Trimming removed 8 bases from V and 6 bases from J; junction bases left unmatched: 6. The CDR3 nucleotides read TGTGCCAGCCGAGGGGGCGCGGATGAAAAACTGTTTTTT. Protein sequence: CASRGGADEKLFF.

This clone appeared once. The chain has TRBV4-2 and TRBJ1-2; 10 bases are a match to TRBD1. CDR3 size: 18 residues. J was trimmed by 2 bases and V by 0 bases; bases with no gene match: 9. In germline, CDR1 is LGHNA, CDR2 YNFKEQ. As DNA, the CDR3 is TGTGCCAGCAGCCAAGACTCCCCCGGGACAGGGGCCAACTATGGCTACACCTTC. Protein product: CASSQDSPGTGANYGYTF.

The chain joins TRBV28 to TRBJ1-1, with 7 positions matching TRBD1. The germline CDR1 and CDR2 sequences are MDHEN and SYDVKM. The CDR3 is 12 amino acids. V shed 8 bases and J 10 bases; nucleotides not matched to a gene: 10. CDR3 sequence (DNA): TGTGCCAGCGGACTAAGGGGGCGCGGAGCTTTCTTT. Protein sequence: CASGLRGRGAFF.

The CDR3 loop is CASSFSPGRYGYTF. The CDR3 DNA follows: TGTGCCAGCAGCTTCTCCCCAGGAAGATATGGCTACACCTTC. The V call is TRBV7-2, the J call TRBJ1-2, with D hard to call. Deletions cut 3 bases from V and 5 bases from J, with 13 bases between. The CDR3 spans 14 residues. Germline V gives CDR1 SGHTA, CDR2 FQGNSA.

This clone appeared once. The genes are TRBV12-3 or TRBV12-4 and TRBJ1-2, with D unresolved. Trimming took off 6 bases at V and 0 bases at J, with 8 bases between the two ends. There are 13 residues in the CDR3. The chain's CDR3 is CASSLGPNYGYTF. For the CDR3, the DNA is TGTGCCAGCAGCCTAGGGCCTAACTATGGCTACACCTTC.

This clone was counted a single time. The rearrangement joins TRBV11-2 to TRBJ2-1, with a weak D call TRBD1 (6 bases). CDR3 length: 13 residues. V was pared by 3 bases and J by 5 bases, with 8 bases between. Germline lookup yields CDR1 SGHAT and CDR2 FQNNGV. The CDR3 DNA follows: TGTGCCAGCAGCTTGGACAGAAACAATGAGCAGTTCTTC. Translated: CASSLDRNNEQFF.

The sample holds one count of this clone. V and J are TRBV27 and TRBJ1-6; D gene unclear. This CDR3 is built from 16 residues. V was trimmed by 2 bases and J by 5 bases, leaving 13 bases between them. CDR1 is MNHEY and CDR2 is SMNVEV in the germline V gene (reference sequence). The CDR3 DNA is TGTGCCAGCAGTTTAATGCACGTTTCGAATAATTCACCCCTCCACTTT. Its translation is CASSLMHVSNNSPLHF.

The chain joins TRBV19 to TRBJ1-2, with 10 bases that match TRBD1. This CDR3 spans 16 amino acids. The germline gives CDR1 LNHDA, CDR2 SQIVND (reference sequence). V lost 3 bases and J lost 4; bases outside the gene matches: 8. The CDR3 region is CASSIADRGPTYGYTF. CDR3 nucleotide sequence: TGTGCCAGTAGTATTGCTGACAGGGGGCCGACCTATGGCTACACCTTC.

The chain's CDR3 is CASSTRTGLTGELFF. The CDR3 region has the DNA TGTGCCAGTAGTACCCGGACAGGACTCACCGGGGAGCTGTTTTTT. V usage is TRBV19 and J usage is TRBJ2-2; the match to TRBD1 covers 7 bases. V was pared by 4 bases and J by 4 bases, with 6 bases of the junction left unmatched. In germline, CDR1 is LNHDA, CDR2 SQIVND (reference sequence). The CDR3 totals 15 residues.

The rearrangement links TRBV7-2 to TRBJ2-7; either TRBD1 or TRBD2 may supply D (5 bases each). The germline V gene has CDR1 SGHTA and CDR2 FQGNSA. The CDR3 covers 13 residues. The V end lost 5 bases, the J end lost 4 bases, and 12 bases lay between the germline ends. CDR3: CASSPRDGYEQYF. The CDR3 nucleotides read TGTGCCAGCAGCCCCCGGGACGGTTACGAGCAGTACTTC.

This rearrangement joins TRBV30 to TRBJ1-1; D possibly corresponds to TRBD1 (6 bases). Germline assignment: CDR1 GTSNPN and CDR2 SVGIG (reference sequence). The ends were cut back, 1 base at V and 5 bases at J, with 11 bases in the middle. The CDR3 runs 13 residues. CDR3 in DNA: TGTGCCTGGAGTGCCGGGGGCTGGACTGAAGCTTTCTTT. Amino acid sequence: CAWSAGGWTEAFF.

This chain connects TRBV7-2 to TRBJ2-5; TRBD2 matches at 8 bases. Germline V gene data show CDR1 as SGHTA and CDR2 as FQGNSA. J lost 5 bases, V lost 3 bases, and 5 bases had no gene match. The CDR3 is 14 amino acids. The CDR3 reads CASSFGGAGETQYF. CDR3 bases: TGTGCCAGCAGCTTCGGGGGGGCCGGGGAGACCCAGTACTTC. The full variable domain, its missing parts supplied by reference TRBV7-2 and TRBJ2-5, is GAGVSQSPSNKVTEKGKDVELRCDPISGHTALYWYRQSLGQGLEFLIYFQGNSAPDKSGLPSDRFSAERTGGSVSTLTIQRTQQEDSAVYLCASSFGGAGETQYFGPGTRLLVL.

CDR3 loop: CASSQRQGGNTEAFF. CDR3 bases: TGCGCCAGCAGCCAAAGACAGGGGGGGAACACTGAAGCTTTCTTT. The V and J genes are TRBV4-1 and TRBJ1-1, with 9 bases lining up with TRBD1. The CDR3 is 15 residues long. V was pared by 2 bases and J by 1 base, with 2 bases of the junction left unmatched. Germline V gives CDR1 MGHRA, CDR2 YSYEKL.

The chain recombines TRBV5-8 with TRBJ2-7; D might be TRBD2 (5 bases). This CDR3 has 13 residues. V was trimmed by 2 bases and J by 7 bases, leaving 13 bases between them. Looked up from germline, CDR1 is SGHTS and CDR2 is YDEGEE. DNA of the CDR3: TGTGCCAGCAGCTTCCGAGGACCGGGGGAGCAGTACTTC. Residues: CASSFRGPGEQYF.

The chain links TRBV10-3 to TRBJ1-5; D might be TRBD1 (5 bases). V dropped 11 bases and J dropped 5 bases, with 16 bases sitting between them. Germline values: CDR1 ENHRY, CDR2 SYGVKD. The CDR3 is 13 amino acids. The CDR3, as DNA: TGTGCCGCGAGGGGCTTTACGGATCAGCCCCAGCATTTT. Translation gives CAARGFTDQPQHF.

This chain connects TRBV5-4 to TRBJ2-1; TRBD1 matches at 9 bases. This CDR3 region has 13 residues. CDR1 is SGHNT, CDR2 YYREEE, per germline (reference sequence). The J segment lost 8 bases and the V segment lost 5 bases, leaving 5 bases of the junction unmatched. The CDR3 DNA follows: TGTGCCAGCAGGGGGACAGGGCTGGATGAGCAGTTCTTC. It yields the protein CASRGTGLDEQFF.

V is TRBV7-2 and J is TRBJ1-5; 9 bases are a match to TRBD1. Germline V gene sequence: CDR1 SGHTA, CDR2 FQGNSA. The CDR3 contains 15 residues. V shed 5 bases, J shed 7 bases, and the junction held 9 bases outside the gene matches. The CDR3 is CASSAGQGMGQPQHF. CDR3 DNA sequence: TGTGCCAGCAGCGCCGGACAGGGGATGGGGCAGCCCCAGCATTTT.

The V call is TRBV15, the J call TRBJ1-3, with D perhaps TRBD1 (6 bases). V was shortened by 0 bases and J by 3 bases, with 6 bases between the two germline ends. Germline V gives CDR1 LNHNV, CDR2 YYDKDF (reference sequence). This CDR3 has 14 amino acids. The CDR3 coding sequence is TGTGCCACCAGCAGAGACAGGGGTGGAAACACCATATATTTT. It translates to CATSRDRGGNTIYF. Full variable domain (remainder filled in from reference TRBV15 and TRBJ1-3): DAMVIQNPRYQVTQFGKPVTLSCSQTLNHNVMYWYQQKSSQAPKLLFHYYDKDFNNEADTPDNFQSRRPNTSFCFLDIRSPGLGDTAMYLCATSRDRGGNTIYFGEGSWLTVV.

The CDR3 bases are TGTGCCAGTAGTCCTCGGACTAGCGGAAACAATGAGCAGTTCTTC. Translating gives CASSPRTSGNNEQFF. This sequence joins TRBV19 and TRBJ2-1; 10 bases are a match to TRBD2. J lost 5 bases, V lost 5 bases, and 6 bases had no gene match. CDR1 and CDR2 from the germline V gene are LNHDA and SQIVND (reference sequence). The CDR3 is 15 residues long.

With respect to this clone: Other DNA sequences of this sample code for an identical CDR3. The chain's CDR3 is CSVEGRGNTEAFF. In nucleotides, the CDR3 is TGCAGCGTTGAAGGTAGAGGGAACACTGAAGCTTTCTTT. V is TRBV29-1 and J is TRBJ1-1; D remains ambiguous. The V end lost 1 base, the J end lost 1 base, and 7 bases lay between the germline ends. This CDR3 contains 13 residues. Looked up from germline, CDR1 is SQVTM and CDR2 is ANQGSEA.

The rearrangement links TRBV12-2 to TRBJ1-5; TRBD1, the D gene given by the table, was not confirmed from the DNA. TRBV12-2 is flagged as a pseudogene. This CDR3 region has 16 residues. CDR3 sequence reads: CASRKGGTVSNQPQHF. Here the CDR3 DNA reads TGTGCAAGTCGAAAAGGAGGGACAGTTAGCAATCAGCCCCAGCATTTT.

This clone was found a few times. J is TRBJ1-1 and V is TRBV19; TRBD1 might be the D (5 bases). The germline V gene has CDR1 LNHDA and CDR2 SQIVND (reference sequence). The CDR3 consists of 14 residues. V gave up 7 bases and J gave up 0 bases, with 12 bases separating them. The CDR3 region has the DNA TGTGCCAGTACCTTGGACAACGTGAACACTGAAGCTTTCTTT. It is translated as CASTLDNVNTEAFF.

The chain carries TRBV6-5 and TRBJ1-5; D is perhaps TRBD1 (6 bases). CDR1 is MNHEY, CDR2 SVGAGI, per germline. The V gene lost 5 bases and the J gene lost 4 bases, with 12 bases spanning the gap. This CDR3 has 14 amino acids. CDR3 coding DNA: TGTGCCAGCAGTCCGGACAGAGGTAATCAGCCCCAGCATTTT. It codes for CASSPDRGNQPQHF.